These 31 T cell receptor beta chains were sequenced from one sample in a study of T-cell memory formation after mild COVID-19. Each CDR3 protein gets one entry after TCRdb re-called the 5' RACE reads with MiXCR. The sample comprises fewer than 400,000 distinct CDR3 sequences, 10% to 15% of which are singletons, and about 22% rests with the top ten. The material sequenced was PBMCs or a T cell subset sorted from them (not recorded which). These receptors were collected from a young man who had mild COVID-19 (a few samples of this study predate the infection). Cell type and time point are not known.

The chain employs TRBV13 and TRBJ2-7; 9 bases map to TRBD2. CDR3 length: 17 amino acids. Germline CDR1 is PRHDT and CDR2 is FYEKMQ (reference sequence). V trimming: 0 bases; J trimming: 1 base; junction bases outside the gene matches: 7. In DNA form, the CDR3 reads TGTGCCAGCAGCTTAGGGGTTGTAGCGGGGGATTCCTACGAGCAGTACGTC. Protein product: CASSLGVVAGDSYEQYV.

The rearrangement joins TRBV18 to TRBJ2-7; D is unresolved. The CDR3 contains 12 residues. Germline V gene sequence: CDR1 KGHSH, CDR2 LQKENI. V lost 3 bases to trimming and J lost 3 bases, with 6 bases between them. Here the CDR3 reads CASSPGNYEQYV. The CDR3, as DNA: TGTGCCAGCTCACCTGGGAACTACGAGCAGTACGTC.

V usage is TRBV11-2 and J usage is TRBJ1-2; TRBD1 is a possible D gene (5 bases). The CDR3 spans 15 residues. The V end lost 5 bases, the J end lost 5 bases, and 18 bases lay between the germline ends. CDR1 and CDR2 (germline): SGHAT, FQNNGV. Written as DNA, the CDR3 is TGTGCCAGCAGCCAAGGGCGGACATTTCTTTATGGCTACACCTTC. Its translation: CASSQGRTFLYGYTF.

This clonotype was detected a few times. This chain links TRBV20-1 with TRBJ2-5, with 9 nucleotides matching TRBD1. V trimming: 8 bases; J trimming: 5 bases; junction bases outside the gene matches: 6. Germline values: CDR1 DFQATT, CDR2 SNEGSKA (reference sequence). This CDR3 is 12 amino acids long. CDR3 sequence: CSHTGGYETQYF. In nucleotides, the CDR3 is TGCAGTCACACAGGGGGCTATGAGACCCAGTACTTC.

V gene TRBV10-1 combines with J gene TRBJ2-3, with 8 bases matching TRBD2. CDR1 and CDR2 (germline): WNHNN, SYGVQD (reference sequence). This CDR3 comprises 16 residues. The ends lost 3 bases at V and 5 bases at J; junction bases unmatched: 10. The CDR3 bases are TGCGCCAGCAGTGATGGTCGGTCGGGGGGGTTAGATACGCAGTATTTT. It specifies CASSDGRSGGLDTQYF.

This clonotype was seen only a few times. V gene TRBV29-1 combines with J gene TRBJ2-7, with TRBD1 as a possible D gene (6 bases). Per germline, CDR1 SQVTM and CDR2 ANQGSEA. The CDR3 is 13 residues long. V shed 7 bases and J shed 6 bases, with 19 bases lying between them. The CDR3 coding sequence is TGCAGCGGCCAGAGGACAGACGAGGGCGAGCAGTACTTC. This gives the protein CSGQRTDEGEQYF.

This chain links TRBV19 with TRBJ2-7; D unresolved. The germline V and J ends were trimmed by 8 bases and 3 bases, with 11 bases remaining between them. Germline V gene data show CDR1 as LNHDA and CDR2 as SQIVND (reference sequence). The CDR3 is made up of 12 amino acids. CDR3 amino acids: CASGSHYYEQYF. CDR3 DNA: TGTGCCAGTGGCAGCCACTACTACGAGCAGTACTTC.

The chain recombines TRBV27 with TRBJ2-1; D ambiguous. CDR1 MNHEY and CDR2 SMNVEV come from the germline V gene (reference sequence). Trimming shortened V by 5 bases and J by 2 bases, and 13 bases separated the two germline ends. This CDR3 contains 15 residues. CDR3 in amino acids: CASSPSFGPYNEQFF. CDR3 DNA sequence: TGTGCCAGCAGTCCCAGTTTTGGTCCCTACAATGAGCAGTTCTTC.

This clonotype was counted at least ten times. This chain links TRBV12-3 or TRBV12-4 with TRBJ2-3; maybe TRBD2 (6 bases). The CDR3 has 12 residues. V lost 4 bases, J lost 4 bases, and 6 bases lay in between. CDR3 sequence (DNA): TGTGCCAGCAGTTGGGGGGCAGATACGCAGTATTTT. The encoded protein is CASSWGADTQYF.

This clonotype was found a few times. The chain carries TRBV19 and TRBJ2-7; D remains ambiguous. Germline CDR1 and CDR2: LNHDA and SQIVND (reference sequence). Trimming removed 3 bases from V and 2 bases from J, with 8 bases in between. CDR3 length equals 13 residues. The CDR3 spells CASSIKVTYEQYF. CDR3 DNA sequence: TGTGCCAGTAGTATCAAGGTTACCTACGAGCAGTACTTC.

This CDR3 reads CASSSQGWDSPLHF. The CDR3 DNA reads as TGCGCCAGCAGCTCGCAGGGTTGGGATTCACCCCTCCACTTT. This chain connects TRBV5-1 to TRBJ1-6, with a tentative D call TRBD1 (5 bases). There are 14 residues in the CDR3. With 3 bases removed from V and 8 bases from J, the gap between germline ends came to 12 bases. Germline V gene data show CDR1 as SGHRS and CDR2 as YFSETQ.

This clonotype is a singleton in its sample. The V gene is TRBV5-1, the J gene TRBJ1-2; D call uncertain. The ends were cut back, 3 bases at V and 7 bases at J, with 13 bases in the middle. CDR3 length equals 13 residues. Germline values: CDR1 SGHRS, CDR2 YFSETQ. The chain's CDR3 is CASSSDGRLGYTF. CDR3 DNA sequence: TGCGCCAGCAGCTCGGACGGCCGTCTTGGCTACACCTTC.

This clonotype was observed a few times. This sequence joins TRBV28 and TRBJ1-2; D gene ambiguous. CDR1 and CDR2 from the germline V gene are MDHEN and SYDVKM. This CDR3 is 13 amino acids long. Trimming removed 4 bases from V and 8 bases from J, with 14 bases in between. The CDR3 bases are TGTGCCAGCAGTTGGGTCAGAAACTCGGGCTACACCTTC. It specifies CASSWVRNSGYTF.

The rearrangement links TRBV5-1 to TRBJ2-7, with 7 nucleotides matching TRBD2. The trim removed 6 bases at V and 3 bases at J, leaving 12 bases unmatched. The CDR3 is made up of 15 amino acids. Germline V gene sequence: CDR1 SGHRS, CDR2 YFSETQ. CDR3 nucleotides: TGCGCCAGCACTTTAGGACTAGGTACCCTCTACGAGCAGTACTTC. It encodes CASTLGLGTLYEQYF.

This clonotype appeared a few times. The CDR3 DNA reads TGTGCCAGCCGTGGCCAGGGGGATCGATATGGCTACACCTTC. Its translation is CASRGQGDRYGYTF. V usage is TRBV12-3 or TRBV12-4 and J usage is TRBJ1-2; 7 bases align to TRBD1. After removal of 8 bases from V and 5 bases from J, the junction contained 11 bases not matched to a gene. This CDR3 is 14 amino acids long.

CDR3 DNA sequence: TGCGCCAGCAGCCAAGCCCGTACTCGGAACACTGAAGCTTTCTTT. It yields the protein CASSQARTRNTEAFF. This chain uses TRBV4-1 with TRBJ1-1; no definite D call. The CDR3 consists of 15 residues. Germline CDR1 reads MGHRA; CDR2 reads YSYEKL. The V gene lost 1 base and the J gene lost 1 base, with 10 bases spanning the gap.

This clonotype was picked up many times. The genes are TRBV2 and TRBJ1-1, with 7 bases fitting TRBD1. The CDR3 extends over 13 amino acids. From germline, CDR1 is SNHLY and CDR2 FYNNEI. V was pared by 4 bases and J by 1 base, with 0 bases of the junction left unmatched. The CDR3: CASSGQGNTEAFF. Written as DNA, the CDR3 is TGTGCCAGCAGTGGACAGGGGAACACTGAAGCTTTCTTT.

This clonotype was detected a few times. The V gene is TRBV5-1, the J gene TRBJ2-3; no reliable D call. Trimming took 5 bases from V and 0 from J, leaving 13 bases between them. The CDR3 runs to 15 residues. The germline CDR1 and CDR2 sequences are SGHRS and YFSETQ. DNA of the CDR3: TGCGCCAGCAGATTATCGGGCCTTAGCACAGATACGCAGTATTTT. Its translation is CASRLSGLSTDTQYF.

This clonotype was observed a handful of times. CDR3 nucleotide sequence: TGTGCCAGCAGCCCCCTAGGGAGCTACGAGCAGTACGTC. Amino acids: CASSPLGSYEQYV. V gene TRBV7-6 combines with J gene TRBJ2-7; the D gene is possibly TRBD2 (5 bases). Germline V gives CDR1 SGHVS, CDR2 FNYEAQ. V was clipped by 5 bases and J by 3 bases, with 11 bases between them. The CDR3 has 13 residues.

This clonotype was found a few times. J is TRBJ2-3 and V is TRBV4-2; tentative D call: TRBD2 (6 bases). The V end lost 4 bases, the J end lost 2 bases, and 19 bases lay between the germline ends. Germline CDR1 LGHNA, CDR2 YNFKEQ. This CDR3 has 17 residues. In DNA form, the CDR3 reads TGTGCCAGCAGCCCTCCCGGCGGGGTGGGAAACACAGATACGCAGTATTTT. It encodes CASSPPGGVGNTDTQYF.

This clonotype was seen a few times. This chain connects TRBV6-2 or TRBV6-3 to TRBJ1-1, with D unclear. V was pared by 0 bases and J by 2 bases, with 7 bases between. Germline V gene data show CDR1 as MNHEY and CDR2 as SVGEGT. The CDR3 loop spans 14 amino acids. DNA for the CDR3: TGTGCCAGCAGTTACTCGCCACAAAACACTGAAGCTTTCTTT. This gives the protein CASSYSPQNTEAFF.

In its sample, this clonotype was seen a few times. This rearrangement joins TRBV19 to TRBJ1-1, with D tentatively TRBD1 (5 bases). The germline CDR1 and CDR2 sequences are LNHDA and SQIVND (reference sequence). The V gene lost 2 bases and the J gene lost 1 base, with 5 bases spanning the gap. This CDR3 is built from 13 residues. CDR3: CASSIQGNTEAFF. DNA for the CDR3: TGTGCCAGTAGTATACAGGGGAACACTGAAGCTTTCTTT.

The table lists this clonotype with a few counts. J is TRBJ1-2 and V is TRBV4-2; tentatively, D is TRBD1 (6 bases). CDR1 is LGHNA, CDR2 YNFKEQ, per germline. Trimming removed 0 bases at V and 4 bases at J, with 12 bases between. This CDR3 has 15 amino acids. The chain's CDR3 is CASSQDRDTVYGYTF. The CDR3 coding sequence is TGTGCCAGCAGCCAAGACCGGGACACGGTCTATGGCTACACCTTC.

The sample holds a few counts of this clonotype. The V call is TRBV20-1, the J call TRBJ2-5; D unresolved. V gave up 3 bases and J gave up 7 bases, with 18 bases separating them. The CDR3 runs to 14 residues. Germline loops: CDR1 DFQATT, CDR2 SNEGSKA (reference sequence). CDR3 sequence reads: CSARGQALSGTQYF. CDR3 nucleotides: TGCAGTGCTAGGGGCCAGGCCCTCTCAGGGACCCAGTACTTC.

V and J are TRBV28 and TRBJ2-7; D not certain. Germline lookup yields CDR1 MDHEN and CDR2 SYDVKM. This CDR3 comprises 13 residues. V lost 2 bases and J 2 bases, leaving 7 bases between the germline ends. CDR3 loop: CASSLGQTYEQYV. The CDR3 region has the DNA TGTGCCAGCAGTTTAGGGCAGACCTACGAGCAGTACGTC.

This clonotype has only a few counts. The V and J genes are TRBV14 and TRBJ2-5; unclear D gene. Germline V gives CDR1 SGHDN, CDR2 FVKESK. The CDR3 totals 14 residues. V lost 4 bases, J lost 5 bases, and 14 bases lay in between. This chain's CDR3 is CASSLNPLGETQYF. DNA for the CDR3: TGTGCCAGCAGCCTTAACCCCCTGGGGGAGACCCAGTACTTC.

This rearrangement joins TRBV7-9 to TRBJ1-2; no reliable D call. Trimming took off 5 bases at V and 4 bases at J, with 8 bases between the two ends. This CDR3 contains 12 residues. Germline V lookup: CDR1 SEHNR, CDR2 FQNEAQ (reference sequence). CDR3 nucleotides: TGTGCCAGCAGCGAGAACAGCTATGGCTACACCTTC. Residues: CASSENSYGYTF.

This chain uses TRBV18 with TRBJ1-2; D possibly corresponds to TRBD1 (6 bases). Trimming removed 0 bases at V and 5 bases at J, with 7 bases between. From germline, CDR1 is KGHSH and CDR2 LQKENI. This CDR3 is 13 amino acids long. Here the CDR3 reads CASSPPRGYGYTF. The CDR3 DNA reads as TGTGCCAGCTCACCACCGAGGGGGTATGGCTACACCTTC.

This clonotype was picked up a small number of times. CDR3 in amino acids: CASREGDRPHNEQFF. The CDR3 DNA reads TGTGCCAGCAGAGAGGGGGACAGGCCCCACAATGAGCAGTTCTTC. The rearrangement joins TRBV7-2 to TRBJ2-1, with 8 nucleotides matching TRBD1. J lost 5 bases, V lost 6 bases, and 9 bases had no gene match. Germline CDR1 and CDR2: SGHTA and FQGNSA. The CDR3 consists of 15 residues.

The rearrangement uses TRBV4-3 and TRBJ2-1, with 13 bases that match TRBD2. The CDR3 loop spans 16 amino acids. J gave up 8 bases and V 4 bases, and 8 bases lay outside the gene matches. Germline CDR1 and CDR2: LGHNA and YSLEER. The CDR3 region has the DNA TGCGCCAGCAGCCGCCTAACTAGCGGGGGGGCGTATGAGCAGTTCTTC. Translation: CASSRLTSGGAYEQFF.

The rearrangement uses TRBV23-1 and TRBJ2-1; no reliable D call. TRBV23-1 carries the ORF label, with uncertain function. CDR3 length: 13 residues. V was shortened by 7 bases and J by 10 bases, with 17 bases between the two germline ends. The CDR3 nucleotides read TGCGCCAGCAAGGCCAGACCCAGCTCGGAGCAGTTCTTC. Its translation is CASKARPSSEQFF.